The sequence of this TCR beta chain was determined in a study of cytomegalovirus exposure and HLA in healthy donors (dated by TCRdb to about 2017). In terms of the full investigation: In an earlier analysis of roughly 590 of the donors, 276 Gb of sequence data and roughly 100 million unique TCR beta sequences from about 190 million T cells were reported. About 330 gigabases of sequencing data and around 90 million unique TCR sequences made up an early release that covered 500 to 650 HLA-typed donors. Among the roughly 390 genotyped donors, about 85% belonged to the genetic ancestry cluster associated with self-reported Caucasian donors. The study aimed to test whether signatures of past pathogen exposure could be identified by cataloging public T cell receptors. Using immunosequencing, the study profiled T cell repertoires from 666 subjects and related those repertoires to cytomegalovirus serostatus. A separate validation cohort of approximately 120 different subjects was used in addition to the 666-subject first cohort. To predict cytomegalovirus infection status, the study combined high-throughput TCR immunosequencing, statistical association of individual TCRs with disease status, and machine learning. To study patterns of TCR occurrence, a later analysis re-analyzed previously published TCR beta repertoires from several hundred donors and added high-resolution HLA genotyping. In the later analysis, no new phenotypic data were used to find candidate immune exposures; instead, reliance was placed on TCR beta sequences and their occurrence across donors. In an earlier analysis of over 550 of the donors, high-throughput TCR beta sequencing was used to judge whether each TCR beta V gene segment behaved as functional or pseudogenic. Alongside the repertoire data, information on donor age, sex, ethnicity and CMV serostatus was compiled. In a later genetic analysis, genome-wide SNP genotypes for about three fifths of the roughly 670 donors were used, and that subset was treated as a discovery cohort. All discovery cohort repertoires had been generated on a single sequencing platform. HLA typing covered class I and class II loci at four-digit resolution. The number of donors typed differed by locus, with about 629-630 for A, B, C, DRB1 and DQB1, around 500 for DQA1, about 610 for DPA1, and some 440 for DPB1. Because of strong linkage in the cohort, roughly five DR-DQ haplotypes were treated as single units for association and clustering. On average, 235,054 unique TCR beta nucleotide sequences were sequenced per donor among a few hundred genotyped donors of the cohort, with roughly 18% of those sequences being non-productive. General findings and caveats noted by the study authors: A cluster of highly shared sequence variants was judged likely to represent a technical artifact of the sequencing pipeline. The cohort was sequenced for TCR beta chains only, and without alpha or paired-chain data the features that could be detected were limited. Most TCR sequences were observed very rarely across donors, whereas some public TCRs were present in many individuals. Fewer than 20 rarely observed V segments, including chromosome 9 orphons, were excluded from the earlier analysis of about 500 of the donors because counts were too low. Linkage disequilibrium might explain the correlated functional status among segregating V segments, but an unknown experimental factor could not be ruled out. V-gene and J-gene trimming of TCR beta chains was associated with a missense DCLRE1C variant in a later genetic analysis, and the association was replicated in an independent cohort. Compared with the approximately 600-donor mean, donors in an Asian-associated ancestry cluster had fewer N-insertions in productive TCRs, according to a later genetic analysis. Because the 87-base-pair reads could not distinguish some IMGT-functional V segments, including TRBV6-2 and TRBV6-3, those segments were excluded. The study listed over 150 TCR beta chains as associated with cytomegalovirus. An earlier analysis of approximately 600 of the donors showed that most TCR beta V segments appeared in productive rearrangements either about 87% or about 30% of the time, which broadly matched IMGT annotations. A later analysis found that TCR association rates varied across HLA loci, with DRB1 alleles showing the most associated TCRs and HLA-C alleles the fewest. In a later analysis, most CMV-associated TCR beta chains were found to appear HLA-restricted, with HLA associations seemingly driven largely by CMV exposure. The presence/absence analyses assumed that sequencing depth was roughly uniform across donors, and that assumption may not be true. HLA typing was unavailable for some donors at each locus, so association tests used only the typed subset. At a false discovery rate of 0.05, a later analysis linked 16,951 TCR beta sequences to specific HLA alleles. In a later analysis, HLA-associated TCR beta chains were found to be more clonally expanded and to have lower generation probabilities than equally common non-associated chains. When HLA alleles, especially DR and DQ, strongly co-occurred, TCR associations were difficult to assign to individual alleles. According to a later analysis, parvovirus B19, influenza, CMV and Epstein-Barr virus appeared linked to several top co-occurrence clusters. A further reported finding was that TCR beta sequences accurately predicted the HLA-A and HLA-B alleles for most subjects in the first cohort. In both the original and validation cohorts, the classifier was reported to diagnose cytomegalovirus status with high specificity and sensitivity. Three of the identified cytomegalovirus-associated TCR beta chains were confirmed in vitro to be specific for cytomegalovirus antigens. CMV serostatus was the only immune exposure information available for the cohort. According to the authors, the approach could potentially be generalized to other disease states and immunological phenotypes.

To prepare the library, the immunoSEQ multiplex PCR assay was applied. For the multiplex PCR, a mixture combining 60 forward primers for TCR Vbeta segments and 13 reverse primers for TCR Jbeta segments was used. Amplification of the CDR3 region of rearranged TCR beta genes was performed with a multiplex PCR assay on genomic DNA. The amplified TCR beta libraries were sequenced on the Illumina HiSeq System as 87-base-pair reads. As for the authors' bioinformatics: In a later analysis, roughly 80 million unique TCR beta chains were counted across the approximately 640 repertoires, and approximately 11 million of these chains were shared by at least two donors. A nearest-neighbor algorithm error-corrected the raw reads and collapsed the reads into unique sequences, merging closely related sequences to remove PCR and sequencing errors. V, D and J gene segments were assigned by aligning CDR3 sequences to IMGT reference sequences. For a sequence to be retained, a match of at least six nucleotides was required to both a V gene segment and a J gene segment. A rearrangement was called productive if the CDR3 had no stop codons and remained in frame with V and J, and every other rearrangement was called non-productive. Following IMGT convention, CDR3 was defined as the stretch from the second conserved V-encoded cysteine up to the conserved J-encoded phenylalanine. The earlier analysis of 587 of the donors excluded any sequence lacking an unambiguous match to a single V gene segment. An earlier analysis of 500 to 600 of the donors classified V segments as functional when productive rearrangements were above 56.7% and as segregating when the standard deviation between donors was above 5%. To diagnose cytomegalovirus status from the catalog of TCR beta chain sequences, a statistical classification framework was built. In a later analysis, TCR nucleotide sequences were compared against IMGT/GENE-DB human TR gene sequences so that V and J genes could be assigned. Using the TCRdist pipeline, a later analysis assigned CDR3 sequences along with most-parsimonious VDJ recombination scenarios. In a later analysis, every TCR beta chain was defined by the combination of its CDR3 amino acid sequence and its V-gene family, and reads without a unique V-gene family were dropped. A later analysis removed over 500 highly shared, low-generation-probability nucleotide sequences to deal with suspected cross-contamination and a sequencing artifact. For each public chain, a later analysis derived a clonal expansion index from normalized ranks of inferred template counts within each repertoire. Generation probabilities in a later analysis came from a VDJ recombination model fitted to out-of-frame rearrangements, and those results were checked against IGoR. Hypergeometric tests were used in a later analysis to score TCR-TCR, TCR-HLA and TCR-CMV co-occurrence, with a repertoire-size bias correction applied to the TCR pairs. In a later analysis, false discovery rates were estimated by permuting HLA or CMV assignments 20 times. In a later analysis, co-occurring TCRs were grouped using DBSCAN, with TCRdist sequence similarity added in when clustering inside HLA-allele-positive subsets. Co-occurrence clustering excluded repertoires with fewer than 30,000 or more than 120,000 public chains, plus five with anomalous nucleotide sharing. TCRdb took this table from immuneACCESS and kept in-frame rearrangements with V and J called. Such tables lack part of the clones; where checked against another copy, unresolved V genes explain under half of the gap, and the rest is unexplained. V and J calls and clone size come straight from that table; D and trimming were deduced from the DNA. Within this sample are approximately 97,000 clones, with around 78% of them counted one time only. Of the sample, around 2.6% falls within the top ten clones.

There are 17 amino acids in the CDR3, from cysteine to phenylalanine inclusive. The only DNA kept is the CDR3, 51 bases in frame from the first base. Trimming at the junction amounts to 2 bases on V and 5 bases on J, and the germline ends lie 22 bases apart. CDR1 and CDR2 are read off the germline V gene as SGHDT and YYEEEE. The cohort comprised fewer than 700 healthy bone marrow donors. Cohort members were all nominally healthy when sampled, although unrecorded immune exposures were likely present. The donor was CMV seronegative and was included in the group of about 400 seronegative cohort members. A peripheral blood sample was collected from each donor, and TCR beta sequencing was performed on peripheral blood mononuclear cells. Genomic DNA extraction from the blood cell samples was performed with the Qiagen DNeasy Blood Extraction Kit. Concerning this clone: There is no known antigen for this receptor. No much larger clone is present one base from it, and per-base qualities are unavailable.

The sequenced sample was PBMCs. This TCR was sampled from a man aged 35 to 55 in good health and CMV-seronegative. This sequence uses TRBV5-6 and TRBJ2-5; confidence is insufficient to name the D gene. In nucleotides, the sequence is TGTGCCAGCAGCTTCCAGGTCGTTTTAGGCGCTGCGGAGACCCAGTACTTC. Translation gives CASSFQVVLGAAETQYF.